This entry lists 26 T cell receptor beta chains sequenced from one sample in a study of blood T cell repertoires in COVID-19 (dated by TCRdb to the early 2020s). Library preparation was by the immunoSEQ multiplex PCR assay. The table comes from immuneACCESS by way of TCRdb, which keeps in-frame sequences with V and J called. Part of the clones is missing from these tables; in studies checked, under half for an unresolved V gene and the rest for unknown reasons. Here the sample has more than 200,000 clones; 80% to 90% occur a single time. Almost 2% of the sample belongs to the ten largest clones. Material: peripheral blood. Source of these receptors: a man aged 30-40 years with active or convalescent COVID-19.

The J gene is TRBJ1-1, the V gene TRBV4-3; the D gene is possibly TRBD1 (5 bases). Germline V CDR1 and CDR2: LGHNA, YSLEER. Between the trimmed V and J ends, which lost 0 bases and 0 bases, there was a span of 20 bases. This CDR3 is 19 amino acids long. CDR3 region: CASSQDLFGAADMNTEAFF. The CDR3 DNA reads TGCGCCAGCAGCCAAGATTTATTTGGGGCGGCCGATATGAACACTGAAGCTTTCTTT.

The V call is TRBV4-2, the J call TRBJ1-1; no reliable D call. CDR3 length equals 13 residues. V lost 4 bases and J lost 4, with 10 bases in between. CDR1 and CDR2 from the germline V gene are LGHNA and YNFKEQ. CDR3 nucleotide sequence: TGTGCCAGCAGCCTTCGGTTGGTCACTGAAGCTTTCTTT. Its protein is CASSLRLVTEAFF.

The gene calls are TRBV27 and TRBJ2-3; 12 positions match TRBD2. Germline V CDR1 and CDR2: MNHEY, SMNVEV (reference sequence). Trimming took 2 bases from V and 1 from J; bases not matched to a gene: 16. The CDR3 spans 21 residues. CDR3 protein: CASSLAGLAGNGRDGTDTQYF. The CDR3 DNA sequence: TGTGCCAGCAGTTTAGCCGGACTAGCGGGGAATGGGCGAGATGGCACAGATACGCAGTATTTT.

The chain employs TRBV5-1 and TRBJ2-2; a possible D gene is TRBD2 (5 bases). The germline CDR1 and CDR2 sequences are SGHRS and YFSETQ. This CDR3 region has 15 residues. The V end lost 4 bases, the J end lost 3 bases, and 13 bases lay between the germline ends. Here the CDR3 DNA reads TGCGCCAGCAGCCCCTATCGGGATTACACCGGGGAGCTGTTTTTT. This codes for CASSPYRDYTGELFF. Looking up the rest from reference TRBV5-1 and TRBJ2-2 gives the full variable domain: KAGVTQTPRYLIKTRGQQVTLSCSPISGHRSVSWYQQTPGQGLQFLFEYFSETQRNKGNFPGRFSGRQFSNSRSEMNVSTLELGDSALYLCASSPYRDYTGELFFGEGSRLTVL.

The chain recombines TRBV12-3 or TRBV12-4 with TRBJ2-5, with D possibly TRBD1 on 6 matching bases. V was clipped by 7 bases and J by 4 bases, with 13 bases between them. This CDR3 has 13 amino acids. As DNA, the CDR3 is TGTGCCAGCACCCTACAGGGTCGAGAGACCCAGTACTTC. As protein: CASTLQGRETQYF.

CDR3 DNA sequence: TGTGCCAGTAGGGCCCTCACAGGGGCCTGGGAGACCCAGTACTTC. Amino acids: CASRALTGAWETQYF. The chain links TRBV19 to TRBJ2-5; 7 bases line up with TRBD1. This CDR3 has 15 residues. J was trimmed by 5 bases and V by 6 bases; bases with no gene match: 12. Looked up from germline, CDR1 is LNHDA and CDR2 is SQIVND (reference sequence).

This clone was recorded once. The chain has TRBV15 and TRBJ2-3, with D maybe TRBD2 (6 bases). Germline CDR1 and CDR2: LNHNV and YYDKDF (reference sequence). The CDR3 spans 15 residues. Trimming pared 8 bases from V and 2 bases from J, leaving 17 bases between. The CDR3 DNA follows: TGTGCCACCCGAAAGACTAGTCCCGCCACAGATACGCAGTATTTT. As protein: CATRKTSPATDTQYF.

In DNA form, the CDR3 reads TGTGCCAGCAGGGAGGGACAGGGAAACACCGGGGAGCTGTTTTTT. Amino acid sequence: CASREGQGNTGELFF. The chain recombines TRBV6-5 with TRBJ2-2, with TRBD1 identical over 9 bases. The CDR3 is made up of 15 amino acids. The V gene's germline CDR1 is MNHEY and CDR2 SVGAGI. V shed 6 bases and J 2 bases; nucleotides not matched to a gene: 4.

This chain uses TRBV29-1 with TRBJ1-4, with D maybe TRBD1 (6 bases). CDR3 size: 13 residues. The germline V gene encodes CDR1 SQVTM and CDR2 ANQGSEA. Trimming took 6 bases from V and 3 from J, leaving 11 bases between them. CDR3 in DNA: TGCAGCGTCTCCAGGGGTCCTAATGAAAAACTGTTTTTT. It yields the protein CSVSRGPNEKLFF.

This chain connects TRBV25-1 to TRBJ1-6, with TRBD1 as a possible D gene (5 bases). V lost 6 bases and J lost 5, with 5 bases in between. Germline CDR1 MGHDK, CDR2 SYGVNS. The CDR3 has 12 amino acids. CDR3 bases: TGTGCCAGCAGACAGGATAATTCACCCCTCCACTTT. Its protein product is CASRQDNSPLHF. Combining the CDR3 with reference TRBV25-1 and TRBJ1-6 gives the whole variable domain EADIYQTPRYLVIGTGKKITLECSQTMGHDKMYWYQQDPGMELHLIHYSYGVNSTEKGDLSSESTVSRIRTEHFPLTLESARPSHTSQYLCASRQDNSPLHFGNGTRLTVT.

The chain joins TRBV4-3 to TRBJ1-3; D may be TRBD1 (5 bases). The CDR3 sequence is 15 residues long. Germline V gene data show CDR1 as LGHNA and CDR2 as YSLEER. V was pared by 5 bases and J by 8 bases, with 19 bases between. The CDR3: CASSASGAGSDTIYF. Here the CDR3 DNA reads TGCGCCAGCAGCGCCTCAGGAGCAGGGTCGGACACCATATATTTT.

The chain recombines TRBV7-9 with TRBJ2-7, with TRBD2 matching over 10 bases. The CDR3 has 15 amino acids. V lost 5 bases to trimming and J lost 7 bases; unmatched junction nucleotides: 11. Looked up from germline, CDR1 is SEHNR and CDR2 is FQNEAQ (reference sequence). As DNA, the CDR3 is TGTGCCAGCAGCGCTCTAGCGGGGGAAAATACGGAGCAGTACTTC. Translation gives CASSALAGENTEQYF.

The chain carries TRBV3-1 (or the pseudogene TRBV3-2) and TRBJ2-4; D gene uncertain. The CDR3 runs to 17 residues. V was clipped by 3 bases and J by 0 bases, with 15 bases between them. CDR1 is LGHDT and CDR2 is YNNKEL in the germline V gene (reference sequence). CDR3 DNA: TGTGCCAGCAGCCATCGATATGTAGATGTAGCCAAAAACATTCAGTACTTC. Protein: CASSHRYVDVAKNIQYF.

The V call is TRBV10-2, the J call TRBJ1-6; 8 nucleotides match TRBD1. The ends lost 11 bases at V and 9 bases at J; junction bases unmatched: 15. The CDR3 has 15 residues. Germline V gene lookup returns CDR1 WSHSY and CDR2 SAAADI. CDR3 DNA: TGCGCCGTCCAACCTCAGGGGGCATTAGGTTCACCCCTCCACTTT. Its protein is CAVQPQGALGSPLHF.

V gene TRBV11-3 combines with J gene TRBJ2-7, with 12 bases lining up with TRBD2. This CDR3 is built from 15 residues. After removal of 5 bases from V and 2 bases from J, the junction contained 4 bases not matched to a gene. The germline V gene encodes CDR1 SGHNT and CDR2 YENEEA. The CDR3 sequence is CASSQRTSGTYEQYF. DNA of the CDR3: TGTGCCAGCAGCCAGAGGACTAGCGGGACCTACGAGCAGTACTTC.

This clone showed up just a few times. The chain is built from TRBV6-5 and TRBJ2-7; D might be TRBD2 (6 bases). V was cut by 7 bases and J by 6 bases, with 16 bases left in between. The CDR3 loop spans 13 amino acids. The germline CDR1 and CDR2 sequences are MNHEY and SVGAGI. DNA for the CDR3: TGTGCCAGCAAGTACGGGGGATGGGGCGAGCAGTACTTC. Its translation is CASKYGGWGEQYF.

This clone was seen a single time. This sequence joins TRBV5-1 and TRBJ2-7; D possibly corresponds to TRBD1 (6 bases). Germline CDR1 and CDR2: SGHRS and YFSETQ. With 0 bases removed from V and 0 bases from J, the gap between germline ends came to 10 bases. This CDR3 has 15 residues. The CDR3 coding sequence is TGCGCCAGCAGCTTGGCTCAGGGGTACTCCTACGAGCAGTACTTC. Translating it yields CASSLAQGYSYEQYF.

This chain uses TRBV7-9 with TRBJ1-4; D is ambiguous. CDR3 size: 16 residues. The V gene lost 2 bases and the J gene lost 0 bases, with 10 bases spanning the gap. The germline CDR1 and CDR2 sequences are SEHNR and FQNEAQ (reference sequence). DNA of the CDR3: TGTGCCAGCAGCTTATTCGAGACAACAACTAATGAAAAACTGTTTTTT. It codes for CASSLFETTTNEKLFF.

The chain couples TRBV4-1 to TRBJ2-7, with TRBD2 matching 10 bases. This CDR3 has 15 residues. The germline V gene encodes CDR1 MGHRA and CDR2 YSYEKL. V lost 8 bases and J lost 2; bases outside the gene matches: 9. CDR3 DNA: TGCGCCAGCCGAAAAACTAGCGGGGTCACCTACGAGCAGTACTTC. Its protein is CASRKTSGVTYEQYF.

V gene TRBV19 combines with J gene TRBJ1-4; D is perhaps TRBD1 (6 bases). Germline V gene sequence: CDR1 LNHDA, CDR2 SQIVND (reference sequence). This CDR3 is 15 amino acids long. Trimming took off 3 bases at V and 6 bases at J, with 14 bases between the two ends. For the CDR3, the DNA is TGTGCCAGTAGTATGGACAGTGCCTCCTATGAAAAACTGTTTTTT. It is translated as CASSMDSASYEKLFF.

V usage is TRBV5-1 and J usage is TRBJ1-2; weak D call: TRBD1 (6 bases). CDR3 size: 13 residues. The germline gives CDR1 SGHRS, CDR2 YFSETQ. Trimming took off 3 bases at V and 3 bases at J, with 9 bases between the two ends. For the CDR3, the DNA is TGCGCCAGCAGCTCCAGGGGACACTATGGCTACACCTTC. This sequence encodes CASSSRGHYGYTF.

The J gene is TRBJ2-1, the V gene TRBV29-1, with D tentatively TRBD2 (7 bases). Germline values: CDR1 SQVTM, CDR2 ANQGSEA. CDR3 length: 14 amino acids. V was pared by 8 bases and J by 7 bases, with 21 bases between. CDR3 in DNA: TGCAGCTTCCTAGGGGGGGCGATTTCGAATGAGCAGTTCTTC. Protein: CSFLGGAISNEQFF.

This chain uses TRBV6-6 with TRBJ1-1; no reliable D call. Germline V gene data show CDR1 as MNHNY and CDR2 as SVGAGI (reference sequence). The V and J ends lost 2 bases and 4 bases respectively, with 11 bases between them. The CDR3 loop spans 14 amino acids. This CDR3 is CASSYDGFGTEAFF. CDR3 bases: TGTGCCAGCAGTTACGACGGGTTCGGCACTGAAGCTTTCTTT.

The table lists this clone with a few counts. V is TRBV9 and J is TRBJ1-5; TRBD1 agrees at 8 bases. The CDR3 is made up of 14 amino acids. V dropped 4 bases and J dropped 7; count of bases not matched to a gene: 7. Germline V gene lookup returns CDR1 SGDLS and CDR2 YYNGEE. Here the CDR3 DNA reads TGTGCCAGCAGCCTCGCCGACAGGGGCCAGCCCCAGCATTTT. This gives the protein CASSLADRGQPQHF. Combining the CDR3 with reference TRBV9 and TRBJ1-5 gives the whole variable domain DSGVTQTPKHLITATGQRVTLRCSPRSGDLSVYWYQQSLDQGLQFLIQYYNGEERAKGNILERFSAQQFPDLHSELNLSSLELGDSALYFCASSLADRGQPQHFGDGTRLSIL.

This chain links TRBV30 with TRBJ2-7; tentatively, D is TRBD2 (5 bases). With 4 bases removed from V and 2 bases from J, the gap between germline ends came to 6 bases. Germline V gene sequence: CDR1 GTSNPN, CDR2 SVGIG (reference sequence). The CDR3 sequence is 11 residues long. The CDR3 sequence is CAWTSTYEQYF. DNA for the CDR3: TGTGCCTGGACTAGCACCTACGAGCAGTACTTC.

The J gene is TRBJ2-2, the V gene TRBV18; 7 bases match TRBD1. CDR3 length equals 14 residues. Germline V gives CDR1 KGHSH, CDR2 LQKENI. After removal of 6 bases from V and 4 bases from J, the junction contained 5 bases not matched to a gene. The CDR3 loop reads CASSLGTATGELFF. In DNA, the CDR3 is TGTGCCAGCTCGCTCGGGACAGCCACCGGGGAGCTGTTTTTT.